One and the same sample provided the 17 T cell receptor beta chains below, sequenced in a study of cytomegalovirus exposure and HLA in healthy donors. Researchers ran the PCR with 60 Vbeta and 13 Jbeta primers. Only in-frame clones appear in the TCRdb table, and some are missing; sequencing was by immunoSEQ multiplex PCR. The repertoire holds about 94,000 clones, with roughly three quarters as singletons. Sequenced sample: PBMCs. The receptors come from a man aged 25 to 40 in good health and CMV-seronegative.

The CDR3 DNA reads as TGTGCCAGCAGTCCGGGACTAGCGGGAATCGAGCAGTACTTC. Translation: CASSPGLAGIEQYF. The chain couples TRBV6-6 to TRBJ2-5; 13 positions match TRBD2. The J call is in doubt because the DNA end fits TRBJ2-7 better. The germline V gene has CDR1 MNHNY and CDR2 SVGAGI (reference sequence). The CDR3 totals 14 residues.

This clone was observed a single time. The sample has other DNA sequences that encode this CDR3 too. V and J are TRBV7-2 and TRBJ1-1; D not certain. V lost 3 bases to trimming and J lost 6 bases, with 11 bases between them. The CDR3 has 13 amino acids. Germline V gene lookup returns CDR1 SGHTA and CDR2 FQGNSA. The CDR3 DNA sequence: TGTGCCAGCAGCTTTCGGACGGGAGCTGAAGCTTTCTTT. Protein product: CASSFRTGAEAFF.

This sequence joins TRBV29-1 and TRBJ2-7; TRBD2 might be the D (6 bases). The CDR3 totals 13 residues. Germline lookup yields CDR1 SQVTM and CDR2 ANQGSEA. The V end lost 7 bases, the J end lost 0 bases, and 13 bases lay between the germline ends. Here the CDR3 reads CSGHRDFSYEQYF. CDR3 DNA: TGCAGCGGCCACCGGGACTTCTCCTACGAGCAGTACTTC.

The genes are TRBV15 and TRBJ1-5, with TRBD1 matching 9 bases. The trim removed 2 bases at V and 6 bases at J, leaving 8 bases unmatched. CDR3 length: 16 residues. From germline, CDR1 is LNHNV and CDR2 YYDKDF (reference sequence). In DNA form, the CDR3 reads TGTGCCACCAGCAGATCGGGACAGGGAGGTAGTCAGCCCCAGCATTTT. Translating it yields CATSRSGQGGSQPQHF.

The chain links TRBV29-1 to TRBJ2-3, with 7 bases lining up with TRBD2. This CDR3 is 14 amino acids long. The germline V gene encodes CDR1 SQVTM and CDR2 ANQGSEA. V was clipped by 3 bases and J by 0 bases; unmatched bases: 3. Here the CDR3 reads CSVESGASTDTQYF. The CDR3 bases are TGCAGCGTTGAGAGCGGGGCTAGCACAGATACGCAGTATTTT.

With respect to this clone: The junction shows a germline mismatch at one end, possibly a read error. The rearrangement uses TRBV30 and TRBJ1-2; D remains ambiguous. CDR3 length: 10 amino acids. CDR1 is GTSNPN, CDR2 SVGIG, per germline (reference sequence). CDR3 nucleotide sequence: TGTGCCTGGGGACTAGCCGCGACGACTTTC. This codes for CAWGLAATTF. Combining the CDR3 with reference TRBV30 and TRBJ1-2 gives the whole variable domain SQTIHQWPATLVQPVGSPLSLECTVEGTSNPNLYWYRQAAGRGLQLLFYSVGIGQISSEVPQNLSASRPQDRQFILSSKKLLLSDSGFYLCAWGLAATTFGSGTRLTVV.

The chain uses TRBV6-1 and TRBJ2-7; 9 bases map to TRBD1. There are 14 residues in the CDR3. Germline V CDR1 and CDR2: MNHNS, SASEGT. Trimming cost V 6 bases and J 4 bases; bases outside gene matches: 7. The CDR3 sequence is CASSLDRGSYEQYF. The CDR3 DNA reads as TGTGCCAGCAGCCTGGACAGGGGATCTTACGAGCAGTACTTC.

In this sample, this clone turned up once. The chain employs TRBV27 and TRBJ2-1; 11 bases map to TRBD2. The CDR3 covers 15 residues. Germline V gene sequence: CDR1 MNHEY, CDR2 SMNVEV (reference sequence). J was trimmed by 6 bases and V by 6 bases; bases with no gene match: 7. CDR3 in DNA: TGTGCCAGCAGACCACTAGCGGGAGTTCGCAATGAGCAGTTCTTC. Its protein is CASRPLAGVRNEQFF.

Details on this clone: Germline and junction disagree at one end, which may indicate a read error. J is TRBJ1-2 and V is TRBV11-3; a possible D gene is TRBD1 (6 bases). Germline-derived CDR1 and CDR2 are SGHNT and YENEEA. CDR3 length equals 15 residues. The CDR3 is CASGLAPRDIYGYTF. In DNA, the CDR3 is TGTGCCAGCGGCTTAGCCCCCCGGGACATCTATGGCTACACCTTC. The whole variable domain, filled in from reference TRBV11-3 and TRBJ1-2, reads EAGVVQSPRYKIIEKKQPVAFWCNPISGHNTLYWYLQNLGQGPELLIRYENEEAVDDSQLPKDRFSAERLKGVDSTLKIQPAELGDSAVYLCASGLAPRDIYGYTFGSGTRLTVV.

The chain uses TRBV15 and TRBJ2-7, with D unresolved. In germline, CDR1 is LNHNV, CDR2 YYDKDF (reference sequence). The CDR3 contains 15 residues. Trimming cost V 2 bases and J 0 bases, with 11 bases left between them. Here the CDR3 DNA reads TGTGCCACCAGCAGAACCGTTCCGGGCTCCTACGAGCAGTACTTC. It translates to CATSRTVPGSYEQYF.

The CDR3 region is CASSLAGTGYQETQYF. The CDR3 bases are TGTGCCAGCAGCTTAGCTGGGACAGGCTACCAAGAGACCCAGTACTTC. The V call is TRBV7-9, the J call TRBJ2-5, with TRBD1 matching over 8 bases. Trimming at V came to 0 bases and at J to 0 bases, leaving 3 bases not matched to a gene. The germline CDR1 and CDR2 sequences are SEHNR and FQNEAQ (reference sequence). This CDR3 contains 16 residues.

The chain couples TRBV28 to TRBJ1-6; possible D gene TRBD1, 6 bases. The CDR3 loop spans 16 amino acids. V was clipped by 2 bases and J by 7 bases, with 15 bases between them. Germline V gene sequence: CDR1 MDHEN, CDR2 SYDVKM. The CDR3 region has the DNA TGTGCCAGCAGTTTACCGTCCAGGGGTGGAAATTCACCCCTCCACTTT. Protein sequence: CASSLPSRGGNSPLHF.

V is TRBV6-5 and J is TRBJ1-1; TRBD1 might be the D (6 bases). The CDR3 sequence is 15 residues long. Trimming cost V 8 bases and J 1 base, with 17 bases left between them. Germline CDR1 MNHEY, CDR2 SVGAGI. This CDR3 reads CASAWAGGANTEAFF. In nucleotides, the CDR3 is TGTGCCAGCGCCTGGGCCGGGGGGGCGAACACTGAAGCTTTCTTT.

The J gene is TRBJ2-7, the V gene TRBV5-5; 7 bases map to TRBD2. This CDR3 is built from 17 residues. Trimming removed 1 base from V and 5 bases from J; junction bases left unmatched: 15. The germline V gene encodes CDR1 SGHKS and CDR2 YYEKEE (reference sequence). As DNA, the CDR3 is TGTGCCAGCAGCTTGAGGTCGGCTAGCGGAGTTAAGAACGAGCAGTACTTC. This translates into CASSLRSASGVKNEQYF.

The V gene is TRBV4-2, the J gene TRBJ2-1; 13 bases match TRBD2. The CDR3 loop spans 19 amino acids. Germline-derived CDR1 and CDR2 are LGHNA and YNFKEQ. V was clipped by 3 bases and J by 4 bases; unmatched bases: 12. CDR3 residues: CASSQITGLAGEHYNEQFF. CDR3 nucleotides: TGTGCCAGCAGCCAGATTACTGGACTAGCGGGAGAACATTACAATGAGCAGTTCTTC.

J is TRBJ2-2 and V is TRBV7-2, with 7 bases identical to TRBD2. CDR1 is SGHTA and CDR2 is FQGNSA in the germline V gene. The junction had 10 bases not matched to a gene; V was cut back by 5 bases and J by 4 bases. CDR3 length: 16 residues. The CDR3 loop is CASSLSGETSTGELFF. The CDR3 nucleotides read TGTGCCAGCAGCCTCAGCGGGGAGACCTCCACCGGGGAGCTGTTTTTT.

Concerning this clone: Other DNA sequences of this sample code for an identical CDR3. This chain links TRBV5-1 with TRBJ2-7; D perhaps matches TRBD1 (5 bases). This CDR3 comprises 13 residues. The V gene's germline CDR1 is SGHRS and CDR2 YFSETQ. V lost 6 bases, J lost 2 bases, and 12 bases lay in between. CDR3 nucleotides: TGCGCCAGCAAGCAGGACACGGCCTACGAGCAGTACTTC. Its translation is CASKQDTAYEQYF. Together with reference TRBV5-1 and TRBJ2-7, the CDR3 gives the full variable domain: KAGVTQTPRYLIKTRGQQVTLSCSPISGHRSVSWYQQTPGQGLQFLFEYFSETQRNKGNFPGRFSGRQFSNSRSEMNVSTLELGDSALYLCASKQDTAYEQYFGPGTRLTVT.